What follows describes a single T cell receptor (beta chain). Its antigen remains unknown. The sample belongs to a study of cytomegalovirus exposure and HLA in healthy donors. Study-level findings and limits: A later analysis, which compared TCR beta chains of equal frequency, found the HLA-associated ones more clonally expanded. A classifier reportedly called cytomegalovirus status with high sensitivity and specificity. A missense DCLRE1C variant was associated with V- and J-gene trimming of TCR beta chains in a later analysis, and an independent cohort replicated the association.

The CDR3 covers 16 residues. V shed 3 bases, J shed 3 bases, and the junction held 8 bases outside the gene matches. Germline lookup yields CDR1 MNHNY and CDR2 SVGAGI (reference sequence). The PCR employed 60 Vbeta primers together with 13 Jbeta primers. Repertoires were generated with immunoSEQ multiplex PCR, while TCRdb's copy carries only in-frame clones and drops some. The sample yields roughly 110,000 clones, roughly two thirds seen once. Regarding donors, all were healthy bone marrow donors. The sequencing input was PBMCs. J is TRBJ1-2 and V is TRBV6-6, with 9 positions matching TRBD1. The TCR comes from a man younger than 35 in good health and CMV-seropositive. CDR3 protein: CASSYPGQGRDYGYTF. The CDR3 nucleotides are TGTGCCAGCAGTTATCCGGGACAGGGTCGGGACTATGGCTACACCTTC.